The sequence of this TCR beta chain was determined in a study of shared clonotypes between healthy human individuals. CDR3 size: 15 residues. The V gene's germline CDR1 is SGHAT and CDR2 FQNNGV. With 6 bases removed from V and 7 bases from J, the gap between germline ends came to 22 bases. Only in-frame clones appear in the TCRdb table, and some are missing; sequencing was by immunoSEQ multiplex PCR. The data show 600,000 to 750,000 clones, about two thirds seen once. The source of this sequence is a woman aged 30 to 39 in good health. Material for sequencing was memory CD4+ T cells sorted from blood. Subset specified: CD45RA-negative fraction. The V and J genes are TRBV11-2 and TRBJ2-7; D possibly corresponds to TRBD2 (6 bases). Written as DNA, the CDR3 is TGTGCCAGCAGATACACGCCAGGGAGGAGCTCGGAGCAGTACTTC. This codes for CASRYTPGRSSEQYF.